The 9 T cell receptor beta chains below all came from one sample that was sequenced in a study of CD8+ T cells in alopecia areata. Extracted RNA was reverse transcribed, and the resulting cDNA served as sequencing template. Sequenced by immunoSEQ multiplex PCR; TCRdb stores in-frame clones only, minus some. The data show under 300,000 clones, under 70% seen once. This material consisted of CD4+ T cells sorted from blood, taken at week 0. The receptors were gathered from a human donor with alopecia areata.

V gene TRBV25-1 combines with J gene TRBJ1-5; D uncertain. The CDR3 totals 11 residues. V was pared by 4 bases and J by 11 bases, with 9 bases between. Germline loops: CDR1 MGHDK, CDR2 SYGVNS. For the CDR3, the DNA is TGTGCCAGCAGTGTAGGAGCGACCCAGCATTTT. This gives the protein CASSVGATQHF.

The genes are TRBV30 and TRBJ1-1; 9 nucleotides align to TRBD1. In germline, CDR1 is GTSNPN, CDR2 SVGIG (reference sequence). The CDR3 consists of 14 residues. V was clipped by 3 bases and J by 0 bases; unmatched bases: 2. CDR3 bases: TGTGCCTGGAGGGGACAGGGTTTGAACACTGAAGCTTTCTTT. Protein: CAWRGQGLNTEAFF.

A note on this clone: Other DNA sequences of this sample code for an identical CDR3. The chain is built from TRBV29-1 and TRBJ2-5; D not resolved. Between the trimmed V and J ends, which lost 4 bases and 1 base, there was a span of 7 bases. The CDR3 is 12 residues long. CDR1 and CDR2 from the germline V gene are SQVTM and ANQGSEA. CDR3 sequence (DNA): TGCAGCGTTGTTCCGGGCCAAGAGACCCAGTACTTC. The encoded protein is CSVVPGQETQYF.

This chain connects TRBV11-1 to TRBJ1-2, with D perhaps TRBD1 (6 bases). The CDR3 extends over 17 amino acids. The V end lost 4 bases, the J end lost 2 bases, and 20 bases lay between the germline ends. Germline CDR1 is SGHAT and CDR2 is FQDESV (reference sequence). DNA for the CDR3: TGTGCCAGCAGCTCCAGACTGGGGGGCGCATCCAACTATGGCTACACCTTC. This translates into CASSSRLGGASNYGYTF.

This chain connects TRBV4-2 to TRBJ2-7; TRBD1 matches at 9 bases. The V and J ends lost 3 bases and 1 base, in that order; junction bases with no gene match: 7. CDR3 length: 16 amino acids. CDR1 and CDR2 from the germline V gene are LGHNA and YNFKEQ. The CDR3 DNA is TGTGCCAGCAGCCAGGAACAGGGGGCAGGGTCCTACGAGCAGTACTTC. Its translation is CASSQEQGAGSYEQYF.

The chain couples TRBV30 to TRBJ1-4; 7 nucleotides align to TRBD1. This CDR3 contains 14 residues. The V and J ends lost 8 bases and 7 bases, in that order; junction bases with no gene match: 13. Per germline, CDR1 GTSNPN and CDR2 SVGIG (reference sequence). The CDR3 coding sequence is TGTGCCGGCACCACCCCAGGGGGTAGTGAAAAACTGTTTTTT. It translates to CAGTTPGGSEKLFF.

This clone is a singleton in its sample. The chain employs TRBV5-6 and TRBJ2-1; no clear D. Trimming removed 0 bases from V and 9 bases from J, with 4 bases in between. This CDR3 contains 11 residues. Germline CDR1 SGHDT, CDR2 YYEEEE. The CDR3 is CASSLEVEQFF. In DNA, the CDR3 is TGTGCCAGCAGCTTGGAGGTTGAGCAGTTCTTC.

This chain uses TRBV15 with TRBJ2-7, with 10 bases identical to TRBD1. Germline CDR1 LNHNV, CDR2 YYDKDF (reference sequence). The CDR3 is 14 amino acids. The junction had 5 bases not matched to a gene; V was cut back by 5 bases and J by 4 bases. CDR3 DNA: TGTGCCACCAGCGTCCGGGACAGGGGTTACGAGCAGTACTTC. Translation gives CATSVRDRGYEQYF.

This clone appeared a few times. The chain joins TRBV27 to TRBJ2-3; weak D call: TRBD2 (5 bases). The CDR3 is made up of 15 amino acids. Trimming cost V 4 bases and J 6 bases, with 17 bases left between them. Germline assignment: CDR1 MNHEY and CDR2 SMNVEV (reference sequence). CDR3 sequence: CASSYVGTGVDTQYF. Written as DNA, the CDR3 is TGTGCCAGCAGTTATGTCGGAACCGGGGTGGATACGCAGTATTTT.